These T cell receptor beta chains were read from a single sample in a study of T cells in Graves' hyperthyroidism and ophthalmopathy. From the multiplex PCR reads, TCRdb called clonotypes with MiXCR, one entry per CDR3 protein. The data contain 610,000 or so distinct CDR3 sequences, 35% to 55% of them seen just once; the ten biggest clones take up around 8%. The specimen sequenced was peripheral blood or thyroid tissue (not recorded which). These receptors were obtained from a woman younger than 30 with Graves' hyperthyroidism. Both conserved end residues are part of each CDR3. D genes are given only for firm matches. The size entry is marked missing in some rows and otherwise reads once, few, many or a size class.

J gene | CDR3 length | V gene | clone size | D gene | CDR3 protein | CDR3 DNA
TRBJ1-1 | 16 | TRBV29-1 | once | TRBD1 | CSVVPQGAVLNTEAFF | TGCAGCGTTGTTCCGCAGGGGGCAGTACTGAACACTGAAGCTTTCTTT
TRBJ1-1 | 12 | TRBV19 | many | . | CASSHPTGRAFF | TGTGCCAGTAGTCATCCTACGGGGAGAGCTTTCTTT
TRBJ2-7 | 14 | TRBV10-3 | . | . | CAIKITGDVGELYF | TGTGCCATCAAGATTACCGGGGACGTCGGGGAGCTGTACTTC
TRBJ1-2 | 13 | TRBV7-3 | . | . | CASSFTKGGGYTF | TGTGCCAGCAGCTTCACGAAGGGCGGTGGCTACACCTTC
TRBJ1-6 | 15 | TRBV25-1 | many | . | CASSPGVEFGSPLHF | TGTGCCAGCAGTCCGGGGGTGGAATTTGGTTCACCCCTCCACTTT
TRBJ2-2 | 15 | TRBV5-1 | . | . | CASSVDLATSGELFF | TGCGCCAGCAGCGTTGACCTAGCGACTAGCGGGGAGCTGTTTTTT
TRBJ2-5 | 14 | TRBV24-1 | many | TRBD1 | CATSDGQGEVTQYF | TGTGCCACCAGTGATGGACAGGGAGAGGTGACCCAGTACTTC
TRBJ2-2 | 15 | TRBV15 | many | . | CATSRGQGLTGELFF | TGTGCCACCAGCAGAGGACAGGGACTCACCGGGGAGCTGTTTTTT
TRBJ1-5 | 13 | TRBV27 | . | . | CASSLLGYQPQHF | TGTGCCAGCAGTTTACTGGGGTATCAGCCCCAGCATTTT
TRBJ1-4 | 15 | TRBV15 | . | TRBD1 | CATSRLQGVGEKLFF | TGTGCCACCAGCAGGCTTCAGGGGGTCGGTGAAAAACTGTTTTTT
TRBJ1-2 | 15 | TRBV7-2 | many | . | CASSLYSPEGDGYTF | TGTGCCAGCAGCTTGTACAGTCCCGAGGGTGATGGCTACACCTTC
TRBJ2-5 | 13 | TRBV7-9 | . | TRBD1 | CASPLGDRGPQYF | TGTGCCAGCCCGTTGGGGGACAGGGGTCCCCAGTACTTC
TRBJ1-2 | 14 | TRBV7-9 | . | . | CASSPSSRDYGYTF | TGTGCCAGCAGCCCTTCATCCCGGGACTATGGCTACACCTTC
TRBJ1-2 | 15 | TRBV2 | . | . | CASSLGGVWGSGYTF | TGTGCCAGCAGTCTAGGGGGGGTGTGGGGCAGCGGCTACACCTTC
TRBJ1-6 | 10 | TRBV20-1 | . | . | CSEGGTSLHF | TGCAGTGAAGGAGGGACATCCCTCCACTTT
TRBJ2-5 | 15 | TRBV4-3 | many | TRBD1 | CASSHFDRVEETQYF | TGCGCCAGCAGCCATTTCGACAGGGTGGAAGAGACCCAGTACTTC
TRBJ2-3 | 14 | TRBV7-8 | few | . | CASSPTSYKDTQYF | TGTGCCAGCAGCCCTACCTCTTATAAAGATACGCAGTATTTT
TRBJ2-3 | 13 | TRBV15 | many | TRBD2 | CATSSGIWDPQYF | TGTGCCACCAGTAGCGGGATTTGGGATCCGCAGTATTTT
TRBJ1-3 | 15 | TRBV24-1 | few | . | CASSSPFDSGNTIYF | TGTGCCAGCAGTTCGCCCTTTGACTCTGGAAACACCATATATTTT
TRBJ2-7 | 14 | TRBV3-1 | . | . | CASSQWPRNHEQYF | TGTGCCAGCAGCCAGTGGCCCAGGAATCACGAGCAGTACTTC
TRBJ1-1 | 14 | TRBV2 | many | . | CASSVRGGNTEAFF | TGTGCCAGCAGTGTTCGGGGAGGGAACACTGAAGCTTTCTTT
TRBJ1-1 | 17 | TRBV7-9 | many | . | CASSLAGTTPRRTEAFF | TGTGCCAGCAGCTTAGCGGGGACCACCCCTAGGCGGACTGAAGCTTTCTTT
TRBJ2-3 | 14 | TRBV20-1 | few | . | CSARPRTVTDTQYF | TGCAGTGCTAGACCGAGGACAGTCACAGATACGCAGTATTTT
TRBJ1-2 | 15 | TRBV6-4 | . | TRBD1 | CASSAAGTGNEGYTF | TGTGCCAGCAGTGCAGCCGGGACAGGGAATGAAGGCTACACCTTC
TRBJ2-2 | 13 | TRBV19 | . | . | CASSIGETGKLFF | TGTGCCAGTAGTATCGGAGAAACCGGGAAGCTGTTTTTT
TRBJ2-2 | 16 | TRBV13 | . | . | CASSYVHRENTGELFF | TGTGCCAGCAGTTATGTACACAGAGAGAACACCGGGGAGCTGTTTTTT
TRBJ2-3 | 16 | TRBV2 | . | TRBD2 | CASRGIAGGETDTQYF | TGTGCCAGCCGCGGGATAGCGGGAGGGGAGACCGATACGCAGTATTTT
TRBJ1-2 | 13 | TRBV12-3/TRBV12-4 | many | TRBD1 | CASSSQGNYGYTF | TGTGCCAGCAGTTCACAGGGGAACTATGGCTACACCTTC
TRBJ2-3 | 15 | TRBV7-6 | few | TRBD1 | CASSPWTGNTDTQYF | TGTGCCAGCAGCCCCTGGACAGGGAACACAGATACGCAGTATTTT
TRBJ2-3 | 14 | TRBV10-3 | few | TRBD1 | CAISTQGERDTQYF | TGTGCCATCAGTACCCAGGGGGAGAGGGATACGCAGTATTTT
TRBJ2-1 | 13 | TRBV2 | few | . | CASSERMSAEQFF | TGTGCCAGCAGTGAACGCATGAGTGCTGAGCAGTTCTTC
TRBJ2-2 | 14 | TRBV5-5 | many | . | CASRKGLDTGELFF | TGTGCCAGCAGAAAGGGCCTGGACACCGGGGAGCTGTTTTTT
TRBJ2-2 | 15 | TRBV7-3 | many | TRBD2 | CASSLQLAGFGELFF | TGTGCCAGCAGCTTACAACTAGCGGGATTTGGGGAGCTGTTTTTT
TRBJ2-5 | 14 | TRBV7-2 | . | . | CASSLEWAGETQYF | TGTGCCAGCAGCTTAGAATGGGCCGGGGAGACCCAGTACTTC
TRBJ2-7 | 13 | TRBV20-1 | many | . | CSATNQGKDEQYF | TGCAGTGCTACGAACCAGGGGAAGGACGAGCAGTACTTC
TRBJ2-1 | 16 | TRBV5-1 | . | TRBD1 | CASSPDGTGVRNEQFF | TGCGCCAGCAGCCCGGATGGGACAGGGGTTAGGAATGAGCAGTTCTTC
TRBJ2-3 | 15 | TRBV11-2 | . | . | CASSLVGQSTDTQYF | TGTGCCAGCAGCTTAGTAGGACAGAGCACAGATACGCAGTATTTT
TRBJ2-5 | 14 | TRBV29-1 | many | . | CSVEDLGRGETQYF | TGCAGCGTTGAAGATCTAGGCAGGGGTGAGACCCAGTACTTC
TRBJ2-7 | 16 | TRBV7-9 | many | . | CASSLSAPGSKNEQYF | TGTGCCAGCAGCTTAAGCGCGCCGGGGTCGAAGAACGAGCAGTACTTC
TRBJ1-5 | 12 | TRBV7-2 | . | . | CASSLGVETQHF | TGTGCCAGCAGCTTGGGGGTTGAGACCCAGCATTTT
TRBJ1-1 | 13 | TRBV12-3/TRBV12-4 | many | TRBD1 | CASSFLQGTEAFF | TGTGCCAGCAGTTTCCTACAGGGGACTGAAGCTTTCTTT
TRBJ1-2 | 15 | TRBV20-1 | many | . | CSARDRRPKNYGYTF | TGCAGTGCTAGAGATCGGCGTCCTAAAAACTATGGCTACACCTTC
TRBJ2-2 | 15 | TRBV20-1 | . | . | CSARDGAANTGELFF | TGCAGTGCTCGGGACGGGGCGGCGAACACCGGGGAGCTGTTTTTT
TRBJ1-5 | 17 | TRBV25-1 | many | . | CASSEGEGGKWNQPQHF | TGTGCCAGCAGTGAGGGAGAGGGCGGGAAATGGAATCAGCCCCAGCATTTT
TRBJ1-1 | 16 | TRBV2 | once | . | CASSESLEGGSTEAFF | TGTGCCAGCAGTGAATCTTTGGAGGGGGGTTCCACTGAAGCTTTCTTT
TRBJ2-1 | 13 | TRBV2 | . | . | CASRQELEVEQFF | TGTGCCAGCAGACAAGAGTTGGAGGTTGAGCAGTTCTTC
TRBJ2-5 | 13 | TRBV27 | many | . | CASSFGWDETQYF | TGTGCCAGCAGCTTCGGGTGGGACGAGACCCAGTACTTC